Sequencing of this T cell receptor beta chain was carried out in a study of chemoradiotherapy in HPV16-positive cancers. Study results and limitations: Non-HPV-specific T cells did not expand in tumors during treatment, whereas candidate HPV-specific clones and E7-related motifs did. Functional assays defining HPV-specific T cells used only a couple of HPV16-positive patients.

This clone was seen a single time. Its cognate antigen is unknown. The method was immunoSEQ multiplex PCR; TCRdb's version includes in-frame clones alone and lacks a portion of them. Among roughly 3,900 clones listed, 90% to 95% were seen once. Repertoires were sampled repeatedly during chemoradiotherapy. Sequenced here: tumor tissue, sampled from a patient who underwent chemoradiotherapy. The source is a human donor with HPV-associated anogenital cancer.

As DNA, the CDR3 is TGCGCCAGCAGCCCCTCAACAAGTCTGGGCACTGAAGCTTTCTTT. This gives the protein CASSPSTSLGTEAFF. The chain uses TRBV5-1 and TRBJ1-1; unclear D gene. The CDR3 has 15 amino acids. CDR1 and CDR2 (germline): SGHRS, YFSETQ. Trimming left V 4 bases short and J 4 bases short, with 17 bases between. The variable domain in full, completed from reference TRBV5-1 and TRBJ1-1, reads KAGVTQTPRYLIKTRGQQVTLSCSPISGHRSVSWYQQTPGQGLQFLFEYFSETQRNKGNFPGRFSGRQFSNSRSEMNVSTLELGDSALYLCASSPSTSLGTEAFFGQGTRLTVV.